What follows are 15 T cell receptor beta chains derived from one specimen sequenced in a study of blood T cell repertoires in COVID-19. The data were produced by immunoSEQ multiplex PCR, yet TCRdb's version contains in-frame clones alone and is incomplete. The table lists about 35,000 clones, around 80% of them singletons, with more than 8.5% in the top ten. Input material: peripheral blood. The receptors shown here come from a man aged 60 to 69 in a cohort sampled during active COVID-19.

The CDR3 DNA is TGTGCCAGCAGTTTACAGGGAATCAATCAGCCCCAGCATTTT. Encoded protein: CASSLQGINQPQHF. The V call is TRBV28, the J call TRBJ1-5; D is perhaps TRBD1 (5 bases). CDR1 is MDHEN and CDR2 is SYDVKM in the germline V gene. The CDR3 loop spans 14 amino acids. V was cut by 2 bases and J by 3 bases, with 8 bases left in between.

The chain links TRBV9 to TRBJ2-7; D perhaps matches TRBD1 (5 bases). Trimming cost V 0 bases and J 4 bases, with 11 bases left between them. This CDR3 has 14 residues. CDR1 is SGDLS and CDR2 is YYNGEE in the germline V gene. CDR3 nucleotide sequence: TGTGCCAGCAGCGTAGGGGGCGCCGGGTACGAGCAGTACTTC. Residues: CASSVGGAGYEQYF. Complete variable domain (other parts from reference TRBV9 and TRBJ2-7): DSGVTQTPKHLITATGQRVTLRCSPRSGDLSVYWYQQSLDQGLQFLIQYYNGEERAKGNILERFSAQQFPDLHSELNLSSLELGDSALYFCASSVGGAGYEQYFGPGTRLTVT.

This chain uses TRBV5-1 with TRBJ2-1; D possibly corresponds to TRBD1 (6 bases). From germline, CDR1 is SGHRS and CDR2 YFSETQ. V lost 4 bases to trimming and J lost 6 bases, with 14 bases between them. The CDR3 length is 14 residues. The CDR3 coding sequence is TGCGCCAGCAGCATGGACAGAACGTTCAATGAGCAGTTCTTC. Its translation is CASSMDRTFNEQFF. The full variable domain, rest sourced from reference TRBV5-1 and TRBJ2-1, is KAGVTQTPRYLIKTRGQQVTLSCSPISGHRSVSWYQQTPGQGLQFLFEYFSETQRNKGNFPGRFSGRQFSNSRSEMNVSTLELGDSALYLCASSMDRTFNEQFFGPGTRLTVL.

The V call is TRBV9, the J call TRBJ1-1; D is ambiguous. CDR1 SGDLS and CDR2 YYNGEE come from the germline V gene. This CDR3 spans 15 amino acids. V dropped 0 bases and J dropped 2 bases, with 11 bases sitting between them. The CDR3 loop reads CASSVEPGGNTEAFF. The CDR3 DNA reads as TGTGCCAGCAGCGTAGAGCCAGGTGGAAACACTGAAGCTTTCTTT. Supplemented by reference TRBV9 and TRBJ1-1, the full variable domain reads DSGVTQTPKHLITATGQRVTLRCSPRSGDLSVYWYQQSLDQGLQFLIQYYNGEERAKGNILERFSAQQFPDLHSELNLSSLELGDSALYFCASSVEPGGNTEAFFGQGTRLTVV.

This clone was seen a handful of times. The genes are TRBV9 and TRBJ2-7; 10 bases map to TRBD2. Germline CDR1 is SGDLS and CDR2 is YYNGEE. With V trimmed by 4 bases and J by 2 bases, 3 bases remained unmatched. This CDR3 has 14 residues. The CDR3 sequence is CASSTSGNPYEQYF. The CDR3, as DNA: TGTGCCAGCAGCACTAGCGGGAACCCCTACGAGCAGTACTTC.

The chain joins TRBV5-6 to TRBJ2-2; D is ambiguous. CDR1 is SGHDT, CDR2 YYEEEE, per germline. CDR3 length: 17 amino acids. Trimming removed 4 bases at V and 0 bases at J, with 16 bases between. The CDR3 loop is CASSPGTLRTNTGELFF. The CDR3 DNA reads as TGTGCCAGCAGCCCGGGTACCTTACGGACGAACACCGGGGAGCTGTTTTTT.

The chain has TRBV7-9 and TRBJ2-6; D uncertain. The V and J ends lost 5 bases and 2 bases respectively, with 7 bases between them. This CDR3 spans 14 amino acids. Germline CDR1 reads SEHNR; CDR2 reads FQNEAQ (reference sequence). The CDR3 region is CASSDIAGANVLTF. The CDR3 DNA follows: TGTGCCAGCAGCGACATAGCTGGGGCCAACGTCCTGACTTTC.

V usage is TRBV7-9 and J usage is TRBJ2-1; TRBD1 matches at 7 bases. The CDR3 is 14 amino acids. V dropped 4 bases and J dropped 4; count of bases not matched to a gene: 4. Germline V lookup: CDR1 SEHNR, CDR2 FQNEAQ (reference sequence). The CDR3 loop reads CASSWGQSYNEQFF. CDR3 in DNA: TGTGCCAGCAGCTGGGGACAGTCATACAATGAGCAGTTCTTC.

CDR3 sequence (DNA): TGTGCCAGCAGCCCCCCCCGGGACTTTTGGGGCTACACCTTC. Translated: CASSPPRDFWGYTF. The chain employs TRBV28 and TRBJ1-2; D is possibly TRBD1 (5 bases). With 6 bases removed from V and 8 bases from J, the gap between germline ends came to 19 bases. This CDR3 has 14 amino acids. Looked up from germline, CDR1 is MDHEN and CDR2 is SYDVKM.

This chain uses TRBV9 with TRBJ2-7, with a tentative D call TRBD2 (6 bases). Germline assignment: CDR1 SGDLS and CDR2 YYNGEE. CDR3 length: 14 residues. Trimming removed 1 base at V and 6 bases at J, with 14 bases between. CDR3 sequence reads: CASSVFGSGSEQYF. As DNA, the CDR3 is TGTGCCAGCAGCGTATTCGGGAGTGGGTCCGAGCAGTACTTC.

This clone was observed a single time. The rearrangement uses TRBV9 and TRBJ2-1; 8 bases are shared with TRBD2. The V segment lost 0 bases and the J segment 4 bases; nucleotides outside the gene matches: 6. Germline V gene lookup returns CDR1 SGDLS and CDR2 YYNGEE. This CDR3 has 16 residues. CDR3 nucleotides: TGTGCCAGCAGCGTAGGTGCGGGGGGCGGGTACAATGAGCAGTTCTTC. Translated, it gives CASSVGAGGGYNEQFF.

V and J are TRBV28 and TRBJ2-7, with TRBD1 identical over 9 bases. The CDR3 spans 16 residues. The germline V gene encodes CDR1 MDHEN and CDR2 SYDVKM. Trimming at V came to 2 bases and at J to 5 bases, leaving 10 bases not matched to a gene. CDR3 sequence: CASSLITGGLKHEQYF. As DNA, the CDR3 is TGTGCCAGCAGTTTAATTACAGGGGGCCTGAAACACGAGCAGTACTTC.

V usage is TRBV2 and J usage is TRBJ2-3; 11 bases match TRBD2. Trimming at V came to 6 bases and at J to 3 bases, leaving 2 bases not matched to a gene. The CDR3 has 14 residues. Germline values: CDR1 SNHLY, CDR2 FYNNEI. The chain's CDR3 is CASRTSGGTDTQYF. In DNA form, the CDR3 reads TGTGCCAGCAGAACTAGCGGGGGTACAGATACGCAGTATTTT.

The V gene is TRBV9, the J gene TRBJ2-3; D not certain. The germline V gene has CDR1 SGDLS and CDR2 YYNGEE. Trimming cost V 4 bases and J 1 base, with 13 bases left between them. The length of the CDR3 is 15 residues. The CDR3 coding sequence is TGTGCCAGCAGCCCATGGTCAGTTGGCACAGATACGCAGTATTTT. This gives the protein CASSPWSVGTDTQYF.

The V call is TRBV6-2 or TRBV6-3, the J call TRBJ2-1; TRBD2 agrees at 16 bases. The CDR3 contains 18 residues. V dropped 5 bases and J dropped 4; count of bases not matched to a gene: 8. Looked up from germline, CDR1 is MNHEY and CDR2 is SVGEGT. The CDR3 here is CASSPAGTSGGEYNEQFF. DNA of the CDR3: TGTGCCAGCAGTCCGGCCGGGACTAGCGGGGGGGAATACAATGAGCAGTTCTTC.